This T cell receptor (beta chain) was identified in a study of graft-versus-host responses after intestinal transplantation. The overall study: Every recipient underwent anti-thymocyte globulin induction, then tacrolimus and steroids for roughly three years.

As for this clone: Its antigen is currently unknown.

Study results and limitations: Elevated graft-versus-host to host-versus-graft clonal ratios in allografts were recorded for patients with graft-donor T cell macrochimerism. Circulating GvH clone levels at their peak were associated with HvG declines (early post-transplant). Some GvH clones were seen earlier in gut or blood, suggesting intestinal origin.

The length of the CDR3 is 15 residues. Trimming pared 3 bases from V and 0 bases from J, leaving 9 bases between. The germline V gene encodes CDR1 MNHNS and CDR2 SASEGT. Assay: immunoSEQ multiplex PCR; the TCRdb copy retains only in-frame clones and omits some. The sample comprises about 70,000 clones, around 90% of which are singletons, and approximately 1.3% rests with the top ten. The chain carries TRBV6-1 and TRBJ1-5, with D unresolved. This clonotype originated in a human donor who received an intestinal transplant. The specimen was unstimulated CD8+ T cells sorted from spleen or lymph node cells, collected before intestinal transplant. The CDR3 sequence is CASSDEEGSNQPQHF. The CDR3 nucleotides are TGTGCCAGCAGTGATGAGGAGGGTAGCAATCAGCCCCAGCATTTT.